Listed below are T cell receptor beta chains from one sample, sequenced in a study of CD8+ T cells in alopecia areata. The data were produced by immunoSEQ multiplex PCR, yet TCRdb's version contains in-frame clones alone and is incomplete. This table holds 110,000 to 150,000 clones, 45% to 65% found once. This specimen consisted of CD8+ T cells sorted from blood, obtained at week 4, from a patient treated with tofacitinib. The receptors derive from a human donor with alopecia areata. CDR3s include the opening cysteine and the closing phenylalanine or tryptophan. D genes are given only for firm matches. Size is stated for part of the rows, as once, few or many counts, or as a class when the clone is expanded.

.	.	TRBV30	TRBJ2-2	TGTGCCTGGAGTGTACCATATTCTGGGGGACGCACCGGGGAGCTGTTTTTT	CAWSVPYSGGRTGELFF
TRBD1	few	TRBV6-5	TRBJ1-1	TGTGCCAGCAGTCTCCTAGGACAGGGAGACACTGAAGCTTTCTTT	CASSLLGQGDTEAFF
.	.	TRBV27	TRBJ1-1	TGTGCCAGCAGTTCGACAGGCGATTACACTGAAGCTTTCTTT	CASSSTGDYTEAFF
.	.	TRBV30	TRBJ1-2	TGTGCCTGGAGTGTCCGATATGGCTACACCTTC	CAWSVRYGYTF
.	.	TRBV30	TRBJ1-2	TGTGCCTGGAGGGCCCAGGGGCTTTATGACTATGGCTACACCTTC	CAWRAQGLYDYGYTF
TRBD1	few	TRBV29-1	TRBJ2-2	TGCAGCGTTGAAGGGGACAGCTTCGGGGAGCTGTTTTTT	CSVEGDSFGELFF
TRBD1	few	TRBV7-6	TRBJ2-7	TGTGCCAGCAGCTGGGGACAGGGCCATCAGGACGAGCAGTACTTC	CASSWGQGHQDEQYF
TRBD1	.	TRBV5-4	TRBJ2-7	TGTGCCAGCAGCTTGGGGACAGGGGGCTCCTACGAGCAGTACTTC	CASSLGTGGSYEQYF
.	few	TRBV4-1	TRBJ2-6	TGCGCCAGCAGCCAAGATTTTAGCTCTGGGGCCAACGTCCTGACTTTC	CASSQDFSSGANVLTF
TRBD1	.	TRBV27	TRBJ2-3	TGTGCCAGCAGTTTAGTCGGGACAGGGGCACACACAGATACGCAGTATTTT	CASSLVGTGAHTDTQYF
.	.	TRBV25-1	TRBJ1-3	TGTGCCAGCACTGGGTGGCAGAGACGAGGAAACACCATATATTTT	CASTGWQRRGNTIYF
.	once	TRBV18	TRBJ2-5	TGTGCCAGCTCACCGGAGGCGAGGGGGGAGACCCAGTACTTC	CASSPEARGETQYF
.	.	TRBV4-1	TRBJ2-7	TGCGCCAGCAGCCAAGACCGAGCGAGCTCCTACGAGCAGTACTTC	CASSQDRASSYEQYF
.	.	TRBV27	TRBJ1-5	TGTGCCAGCAGCACGACAGGTAGCAATCAGCCCCAGCATTTT	CASSTTGSNQPQHF
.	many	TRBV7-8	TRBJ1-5	TGTGCCAGCAGTCTTGTGGAAAATAGCAATCAGCCCCAGCATTTT	CASSLVENSNQPQHF
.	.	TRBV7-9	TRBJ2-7	TGTGCCAGCAGCTCTGACACCTACGAGCAGTACTTC	CASSSDTYEQYF
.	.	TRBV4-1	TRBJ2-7	TGCGCCACCGCCCAAGGGTCCGCGATTGGCTACGAGCAGTACTTC	CATAQGSAIGYEQYF
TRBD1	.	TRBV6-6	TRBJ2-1	TGTGCCAGCAGCCTCGGACAGGGGGTCTACAATGAGCAGTTCTTC	CASSLGQGVYNEQFF
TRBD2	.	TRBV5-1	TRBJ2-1	TGCGCCAGCAGCTTGGAAGCGGGGGGTGTCTACAATGAGCAGTTCTTC	CASSLEAGGVYNEQFF
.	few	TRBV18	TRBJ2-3	TGTGCCAGCTCACCACCAAGGCGGGCTAGCACAGATACGCAGTATTTT	CASSPPRRASTDTQYF
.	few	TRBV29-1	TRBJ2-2	TGCAGCGTTGAAAGGGAGACCGGGGAGCTGTTTTTT	CSVERETGELFF
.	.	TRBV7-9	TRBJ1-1	TGTGCCAGCAGCCTGGGAGAACAGATGAACACTGAAGCTTTCTTT	CASSLGEQMNTEAFF
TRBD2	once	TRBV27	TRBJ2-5	TGTGCCCGGGGAGGGGAGAGGGGAGAGACCCAGTACTTC	CARGGERGETQYF
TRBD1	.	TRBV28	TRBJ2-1	TGTGCCAGCAGTTCCCCCGGGACAGGGAGCATAGGGCAGTTCTTC	CASSSPGTGSIGQFF
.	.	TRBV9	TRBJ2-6	TGTGCCAGCAGTGCCAATTCTGGGGCCAACGTCCTGACTTTC	CASSANSGANVLTF
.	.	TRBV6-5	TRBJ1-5	TGTGCCAGCAGACCGCAGGGATCTGACAATCAGCCCCAGCATTTT	CASRPQGSDNQPQHF
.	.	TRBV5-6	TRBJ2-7	TGTGCCAGCAGCTTCGAGGACTCCTACGAGCAGTACTTC	CASSFEDSYEQYF
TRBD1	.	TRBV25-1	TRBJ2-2	TGTGCCAGCAGTGAAGGATACAGGGGTAACACCGGGGAGCTGTTTTTT	CASSEGYRGNTGELFF
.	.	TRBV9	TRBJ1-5	TGTGCCAGCAGCGTAGGGGACGGCCCCCATCAGCCCCAGCATTTT	CASSVGDGPHQPQHF
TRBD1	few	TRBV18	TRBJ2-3	TGTGCCAGCTTCTCGTCGGGACAGGGAATAGATACGCAGTATTTT	CASFSSGQGIDTQYF
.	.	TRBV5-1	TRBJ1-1	TGCGCCAGCAGCGTGGGGACTCCCACTGAAGCTTTCTTT	CASSVGTPTEAFF
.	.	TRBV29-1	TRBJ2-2	TGCAGCGTTGATCTAGGGGTCGGTCGATCCGGGGAGCTGTTTTTT	CSVDLGVGRSGELFF
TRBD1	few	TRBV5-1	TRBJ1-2	TGCGCCAGCAGCACGGACAGGCCGGGACAGGGGAGCTATGGCTACACCTTC	CASSTDRPGQGSYGYTF
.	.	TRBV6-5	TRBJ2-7	TGTGCCAGCAGTTATTCAACAGAGAACGCCTACGAGCAGTACTTC	CASSYSTENAYEQYF